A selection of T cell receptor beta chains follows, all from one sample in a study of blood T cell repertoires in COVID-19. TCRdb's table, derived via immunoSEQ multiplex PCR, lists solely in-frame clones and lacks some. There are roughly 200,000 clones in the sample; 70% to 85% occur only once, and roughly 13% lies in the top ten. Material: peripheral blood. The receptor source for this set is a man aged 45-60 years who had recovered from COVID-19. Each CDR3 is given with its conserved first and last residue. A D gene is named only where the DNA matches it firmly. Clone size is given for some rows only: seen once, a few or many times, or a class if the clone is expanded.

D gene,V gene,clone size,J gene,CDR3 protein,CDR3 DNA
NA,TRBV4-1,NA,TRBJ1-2,CASSQDEQSISYGYTF,TGCGCCAGCAGCCAAGATGAACAGTCTATTTCCTATGGCTACACCTTC
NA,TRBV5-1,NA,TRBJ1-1,CASRSGGDIEAFF,TGCGCCAGCAGATCGGGGGGTGATATTGAAGCTTTCTTT
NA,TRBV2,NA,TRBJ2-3,CASRRTGTSTDTQYF,TGTGCCAGCAGAAGAACCGGGACTAGCACAGATACGCAGTATTTT
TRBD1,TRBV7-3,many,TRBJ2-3,CASSHNRGKPDTQYF,TGTGCCAGCAGCCATAACAGGGGCAAGCCTGATACGCAGTATTTT
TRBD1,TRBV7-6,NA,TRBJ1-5,CASSPNRDRSHNQPQHF,TGTGCCAGCAGCCCTAACCGGGACAGGAGCCACAATCAGCCCCAGCATTTT
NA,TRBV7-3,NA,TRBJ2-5,CASSSDFRETQYF,TGTGCCAGCAGCTCGGACTTTAGGGAGACCCAGTACTTC
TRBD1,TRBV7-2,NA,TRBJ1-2,CASSFRDRQNREGYTF,TGTGCCAGCAGCTTCAGGGACAGGCAAAACAGAGAGGGCTACACCTTC
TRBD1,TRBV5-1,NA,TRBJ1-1,CASSPQGVYTEAFF,TGCGCCAGCAGCCCCCAGGGGGTGTACACTGAAGCTTTCTTT
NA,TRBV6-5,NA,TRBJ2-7,CASSYGGTVPYEQYF,TGTGCCAGCAGTTACGGAGGGACGGTTCCCTACGAGCAGTACTTC
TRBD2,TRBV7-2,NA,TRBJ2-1,CASSITSGSGNEQFF,TGTGCCAGCAGCATTACTAGCGGGAGCGGTAATGAGCAGTTCTTC
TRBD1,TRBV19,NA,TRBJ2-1,CASRPTGTGKNEQFF,TGTGCCAGTAGACCCACCGGGACAGGGAAAAATGAGCAGTTCTTC